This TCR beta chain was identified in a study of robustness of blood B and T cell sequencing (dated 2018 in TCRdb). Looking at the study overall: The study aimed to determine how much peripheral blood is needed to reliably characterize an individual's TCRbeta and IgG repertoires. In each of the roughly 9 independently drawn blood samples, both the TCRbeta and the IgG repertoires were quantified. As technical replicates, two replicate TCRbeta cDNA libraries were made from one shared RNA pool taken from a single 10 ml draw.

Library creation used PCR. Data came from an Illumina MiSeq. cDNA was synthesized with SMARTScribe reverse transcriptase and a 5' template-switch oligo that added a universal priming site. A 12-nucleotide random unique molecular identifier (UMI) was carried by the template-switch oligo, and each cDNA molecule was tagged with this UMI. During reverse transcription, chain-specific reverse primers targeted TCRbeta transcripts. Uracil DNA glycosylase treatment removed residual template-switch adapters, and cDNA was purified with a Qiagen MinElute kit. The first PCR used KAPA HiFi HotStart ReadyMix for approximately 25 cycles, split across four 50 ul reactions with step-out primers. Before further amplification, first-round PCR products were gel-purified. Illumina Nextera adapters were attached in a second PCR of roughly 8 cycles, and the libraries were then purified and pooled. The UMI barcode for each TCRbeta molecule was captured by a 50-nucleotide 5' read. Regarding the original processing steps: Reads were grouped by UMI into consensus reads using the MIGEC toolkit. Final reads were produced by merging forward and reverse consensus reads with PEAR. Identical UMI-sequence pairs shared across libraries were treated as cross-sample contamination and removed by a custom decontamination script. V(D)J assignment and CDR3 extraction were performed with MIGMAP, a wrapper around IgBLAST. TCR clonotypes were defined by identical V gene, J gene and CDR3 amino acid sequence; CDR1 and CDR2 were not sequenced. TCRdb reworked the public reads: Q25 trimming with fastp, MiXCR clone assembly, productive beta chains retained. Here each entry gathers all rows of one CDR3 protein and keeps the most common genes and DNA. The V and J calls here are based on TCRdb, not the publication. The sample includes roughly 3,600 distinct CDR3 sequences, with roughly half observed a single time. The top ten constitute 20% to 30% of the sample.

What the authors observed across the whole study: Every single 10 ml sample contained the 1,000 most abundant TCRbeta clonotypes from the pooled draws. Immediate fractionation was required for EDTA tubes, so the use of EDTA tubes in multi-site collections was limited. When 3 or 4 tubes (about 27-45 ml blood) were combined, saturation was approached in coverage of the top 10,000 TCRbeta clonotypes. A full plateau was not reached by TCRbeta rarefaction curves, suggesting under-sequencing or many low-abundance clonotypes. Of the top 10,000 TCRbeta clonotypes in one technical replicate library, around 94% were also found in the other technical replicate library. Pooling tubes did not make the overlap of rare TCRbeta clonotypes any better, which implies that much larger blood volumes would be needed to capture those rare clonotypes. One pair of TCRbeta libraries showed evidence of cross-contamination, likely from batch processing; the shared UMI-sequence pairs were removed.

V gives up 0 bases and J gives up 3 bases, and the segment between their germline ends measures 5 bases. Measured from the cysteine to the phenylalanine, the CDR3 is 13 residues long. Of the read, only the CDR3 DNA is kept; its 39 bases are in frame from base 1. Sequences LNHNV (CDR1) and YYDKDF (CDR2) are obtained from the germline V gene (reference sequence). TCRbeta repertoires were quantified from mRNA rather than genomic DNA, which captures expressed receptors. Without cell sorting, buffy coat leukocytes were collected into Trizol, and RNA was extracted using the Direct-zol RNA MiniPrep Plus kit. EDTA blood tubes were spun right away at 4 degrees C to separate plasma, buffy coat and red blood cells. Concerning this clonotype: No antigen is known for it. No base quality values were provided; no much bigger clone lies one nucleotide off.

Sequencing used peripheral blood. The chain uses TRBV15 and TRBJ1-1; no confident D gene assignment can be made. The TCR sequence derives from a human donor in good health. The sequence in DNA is TGTGCCACCAGCAGAGAATGGGACACTGAAGCTTTCTTT. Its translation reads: CATSREWDTEAFF.